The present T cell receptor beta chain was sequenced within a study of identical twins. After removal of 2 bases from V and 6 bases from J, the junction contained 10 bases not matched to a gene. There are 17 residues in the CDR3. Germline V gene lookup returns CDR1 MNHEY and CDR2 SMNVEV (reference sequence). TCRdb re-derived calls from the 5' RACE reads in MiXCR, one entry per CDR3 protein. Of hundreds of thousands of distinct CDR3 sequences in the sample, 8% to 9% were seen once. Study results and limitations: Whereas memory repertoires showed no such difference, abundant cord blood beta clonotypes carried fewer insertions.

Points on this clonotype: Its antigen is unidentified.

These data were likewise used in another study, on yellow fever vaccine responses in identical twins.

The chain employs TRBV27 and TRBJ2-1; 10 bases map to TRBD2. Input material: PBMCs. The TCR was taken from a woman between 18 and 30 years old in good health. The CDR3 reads CASSLAASGRIGNEQFF. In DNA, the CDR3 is TGTGCCAGCAGTTTAGCGGCTAGCGGGAGAATTGGCAATGAGCAGTTCTTC.